The 3 T cell receptor beta chains below were found in one sample sequenced in a study of CD8 T cells in ankylosing spondylitis (dated by TCRdb to about 2017). Libraries were built with 5' RACE. TCRdb shows the sequencer as Illumina HiSeq 2500. The public sequencing data were trimmed at Q25 with fastp and processed into clonotypes with MiXCR by TCRdb, which kept only in-frame beta chains. One record per CDR3 amino acid sequence lists the most common genes and DNA. The sample has fewer than 750,000 distinct CDR3 sequences on record, under 20% of them singletons. The top ten constitute under 20% of the sample. These receptors have no identified antigens. What the study reported, not specific to this receptor: Blood from ankylosing spondylitis patients appeared to be characterized by a TCR beta motif composed of about eight highly homologous amino acid variants.

Sequenced input: blood, either unsorted or a sorted T cell fraction (not recorded which). These receptors came from a male donor with ankylosing spondylitis.

The genes are TRBV5-1 and TRBJ2-3, with 11 bases identical to TRBD2. The CDR3 has 16 residues. With V trimmed by 4 bases and J by 3 bases, 7 bases remained unmatched. Germline V CDR1 and CDR2: SGHRS, YFSETQ. The CDR3 DNA follows: TGCGCCAGCAGCAACTTAGCGGGGGGGAGAACAGATACGCAGTATTTT. Protein product: CASSNLAGGRTDTQYF.

This clonotype has more than one count but fewer than ten. The rearrangement links TRBV20-1 to TRBJ2-1, with 8 bases fitting TRBD2. This CDR3 has 16 amino acids. With V trimmed by 0 bases and J by 4 bases, 8 bases remained unmatched. Germline V gene data show CDR1 as DFQATT and CDR2 as SNEGSKA (reference sequence). Here the CDR3 DNA reads TGCAGTGCTAGAGAACCAAGACTAGCGAATTACAATGAGCAGTTCTTC. Translation gives CSAREPRLANYNEQFF.

The gene calls are TRBV29-1 and TRBJ2-3; 8 bases agree with TRBD2. CDR1 is SQVTM, CDR2 ANQGSEA, per germline. The CDR3 contains 14 residues. The ends lost 8 bases at V and 4 bases at J; junction bases unmatched: 11. CDR3 sequence (DNA): TGCAGCATGTGGGGAGCGGGAGAGGCAGATACGCAGTATTTT. This sequence encodes CSMWGAGEADTQYF.